This T cell receptor beta chain was identified in a study of cytomegalovirus exposure and HLA in healthy donors. Study-wide results and limits: Follow-up analysis seemed to connect common viral pathogens with several of the most significant clusters identified.

The CDR3 covers 16 residues. The V gene's germline CDR1 is LNHNV and CDR2 YYDKDF (reference sequence). V was shortened by 9 bases and J by 4 bases, with 23 bases between the two germline ends. PCR was performed using 60 Vbeta and 13 Jbeta primers. Data came from immunoSEQ multiplex PCR; TCRdb stores just in-frame clones and leaves some out. The sample includes about 180,000 clones, roughly 85% of them seen just once. A note on this clone: Its antigen is as yet unknown.

This TCR was recovered from a man aged 40-49 years in good health and CMV-seropositive. The sample taken for sequencing was PBMCs. This chain joins TRBV15 and TRBJ2-3; D is possibly TRBD1 (6 bases). CDR3 bases: TGTGCCACGAGAATAGAACAGGGCCAAGTTCCAGATACGCAGTATTTT. It yields the protein CATRIEQGQVPDTQYF.